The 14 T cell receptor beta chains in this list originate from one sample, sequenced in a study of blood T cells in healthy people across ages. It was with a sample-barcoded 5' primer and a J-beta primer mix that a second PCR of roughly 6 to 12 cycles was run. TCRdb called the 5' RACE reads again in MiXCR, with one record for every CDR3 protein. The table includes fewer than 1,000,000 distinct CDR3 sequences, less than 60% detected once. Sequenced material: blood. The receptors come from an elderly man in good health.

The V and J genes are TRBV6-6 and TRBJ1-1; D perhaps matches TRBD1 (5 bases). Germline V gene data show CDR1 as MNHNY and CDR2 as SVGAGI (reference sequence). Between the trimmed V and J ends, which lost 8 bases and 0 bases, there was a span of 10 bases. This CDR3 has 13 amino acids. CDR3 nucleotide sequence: TGTGCCAGCCTCGGGGGTTTGAACACTGAAGCTTTCTTT. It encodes CASLGGLNTEAFF.

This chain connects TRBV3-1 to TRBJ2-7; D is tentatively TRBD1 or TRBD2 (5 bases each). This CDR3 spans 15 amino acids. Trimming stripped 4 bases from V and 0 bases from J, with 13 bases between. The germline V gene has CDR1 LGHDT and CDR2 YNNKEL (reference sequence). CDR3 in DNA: TGTGCCAGCAGCCCCACCCCGAGGGGCTCCTACGAGCAGTACTTC. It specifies CASSPTPRGSYEQYF.

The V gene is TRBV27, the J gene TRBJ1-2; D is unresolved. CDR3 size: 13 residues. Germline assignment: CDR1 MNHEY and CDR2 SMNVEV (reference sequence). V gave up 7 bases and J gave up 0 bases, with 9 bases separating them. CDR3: CASKARSNYGYTF. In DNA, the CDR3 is TGTGCCAGCAAGGCAAGATCTAACTATGGCTACACCTTC.

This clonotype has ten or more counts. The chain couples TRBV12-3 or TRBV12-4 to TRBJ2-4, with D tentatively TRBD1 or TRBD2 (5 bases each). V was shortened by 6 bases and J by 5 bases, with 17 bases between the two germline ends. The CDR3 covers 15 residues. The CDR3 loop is CASSPSRGPENIQYF. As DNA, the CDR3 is TGTGCCAGCAGCCCCTCGAGGGGACCCGAAAACATTCAGTACTTC.

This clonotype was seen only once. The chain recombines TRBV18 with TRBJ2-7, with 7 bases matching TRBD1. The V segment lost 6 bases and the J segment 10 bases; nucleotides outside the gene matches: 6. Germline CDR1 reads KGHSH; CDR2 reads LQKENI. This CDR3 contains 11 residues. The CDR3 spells CASSWDSAQYF. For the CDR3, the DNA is TGTGCCAGCTCGTGGGACAGCGCTCAGTACTTC. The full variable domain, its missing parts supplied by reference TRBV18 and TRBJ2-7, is NAGVMQNPRHLVRRRGQEARLRCSPMKGHSHVYWYRQLPEEGLKFMVYLQKENIIDESGMPKERFSAEFPKEGPSILRIQQVVRGDSAAYFCASSWDSAQYFGPGTRLTVT.

The CDR3 nucleotides read TGCAGCGTTGGGAGTGTTGGCTCCTACAATGAGCAGTTCTTC. Its protein product is CSVGSVGSYNEQFF. V and J are TRBV29-1 and TRBJ2-1; D is unclear. Germline V gene data show CDR1 as SQVTM and CDR2 as ANQGSEA. The CDR3 totals 14 residues. V was shortened by 4 bases and J by 0 bases, with 10 bases between the two germline ends.

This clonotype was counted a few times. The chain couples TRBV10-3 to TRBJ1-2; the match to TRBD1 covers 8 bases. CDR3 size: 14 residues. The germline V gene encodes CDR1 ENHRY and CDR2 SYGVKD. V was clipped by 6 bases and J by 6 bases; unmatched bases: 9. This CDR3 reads CAIRTDRDRDGYTF. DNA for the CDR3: TGTGCCATCAGAACGGACAGGGATCGGGATGGCTACACCTTC.

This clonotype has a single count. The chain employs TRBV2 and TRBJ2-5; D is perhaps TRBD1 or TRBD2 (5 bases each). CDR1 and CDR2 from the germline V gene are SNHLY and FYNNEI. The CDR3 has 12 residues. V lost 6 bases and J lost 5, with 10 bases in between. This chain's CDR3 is CASSEGLETQYF. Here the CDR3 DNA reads TGTGCCAGCAGCGAGGGGCTCGAGACCCAGTACTTC.

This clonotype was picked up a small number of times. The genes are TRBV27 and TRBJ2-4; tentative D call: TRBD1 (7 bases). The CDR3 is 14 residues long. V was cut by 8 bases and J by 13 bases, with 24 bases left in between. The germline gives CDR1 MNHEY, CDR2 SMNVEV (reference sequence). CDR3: CASRRSQGGGEQYF. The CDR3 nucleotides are TGTGCCAGCCGAAGAAGCCAGGGGGGAGGTGAGCAGTACTTC.

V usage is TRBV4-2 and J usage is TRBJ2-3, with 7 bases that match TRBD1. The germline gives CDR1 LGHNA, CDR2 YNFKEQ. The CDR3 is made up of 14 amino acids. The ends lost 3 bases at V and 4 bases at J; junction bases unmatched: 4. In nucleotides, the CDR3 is TGTGCCAGCAGCCACGAACAGGGGTCAGATACGCAGTATTTT. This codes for CASSHEQGSDTQYF.

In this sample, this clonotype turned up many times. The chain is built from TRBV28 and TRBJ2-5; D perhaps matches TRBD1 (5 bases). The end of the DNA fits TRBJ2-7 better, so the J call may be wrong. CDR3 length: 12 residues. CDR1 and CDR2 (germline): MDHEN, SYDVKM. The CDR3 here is CASSSGIHEQYF. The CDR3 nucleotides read TGTGCCAGCAGCTCAGGGATCCACGAGCAGTACTTC.

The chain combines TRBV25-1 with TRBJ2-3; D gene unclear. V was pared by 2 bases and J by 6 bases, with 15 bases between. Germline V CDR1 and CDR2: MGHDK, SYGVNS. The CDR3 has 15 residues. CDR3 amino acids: CASSEPSPLGDTQYF. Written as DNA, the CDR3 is TGTGCCAGCAGTGAACCCTCCCCGTTGGGGGATACGCAGTATTTT.

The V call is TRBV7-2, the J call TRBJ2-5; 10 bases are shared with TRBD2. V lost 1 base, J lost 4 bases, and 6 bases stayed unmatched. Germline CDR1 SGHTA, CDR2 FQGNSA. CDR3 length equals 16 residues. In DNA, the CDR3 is TGTGCCAGCAGCTTAGATGCTAGCGGGAGAGGAGAGACCCAGTACTTC. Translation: CASSLDASGRGETQYF.

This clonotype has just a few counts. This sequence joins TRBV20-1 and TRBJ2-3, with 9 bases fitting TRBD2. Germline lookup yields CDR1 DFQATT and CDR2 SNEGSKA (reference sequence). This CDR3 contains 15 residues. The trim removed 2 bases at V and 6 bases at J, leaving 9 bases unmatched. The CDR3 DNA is TGCAGTGCTAGATCGACTAGCGGTTCAGTGGATACGCAGTATTTT. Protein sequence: CSARSTSGSVDTQYF.